These 3 T cell receptor beta chains originate from one sample sequenced in a study of T cells in Graves' hyperthyroidism and ophthalmopathy. RNA transcripts provided the source from which TCR beta CDR3 regions were amplified. TCR CDR3 underwent first-round RT-PCR with the HTBI primer set. Each CDR3 protein is one row after TCRdb ran MiXCR on the multiplex PCR reads. This sample carries 650,000 to 800,000 distinct CDR3 sequences, roughly 45% of them seen once, and the ten largest clones take more than 7%. The sequenced sample consisted of peripheral blood or thyroid tissue (not recorded which). The receptors were sampled from an adult man with Graves' disease, either hyperthyroidism or ophthalmopathy (not recorded which).

This clonotype has ten or more counts. The chain uses TRBV7-2 and TRBJ2-5; 16 positions match TRBD2. With V trimmed by 5 bases and J by 14 bases, 11 bases remained unmatched. Germline lookup yields CDR1 SGHTA and CDR2 FQGNSA. The CDR3 is 15 amino acids. As DNA, the CDR3 is TGTGCCAGCAGCCAAGGGGGGACTAGCGGGGGGGCCGCATACTTC. Its protein is CASSQGGTSGGAAYF.

The table lists this clonotype with many counts. The rearrangement joins TRBV11-2 to TRBJ1-1; D possibly corresponds to TRBD1 (5 bases). The CDR3 covers 13 residues. In germline, CDR1 is SGHAT, CDR2 FQNNGV. V shed 5 bases and J shed 10 bases, with 17 bases lying between them. DNA of the CDR3: TGTGCCAGCAGCGATACGCCGGGACGAGTAGCTTTCTTT. This translates into CASSDTPGRVAFF.

J is TRBJ2-7 and V is TRBV29-1; TRBD2 matches at 11 bases. The CDR3 length is 14 residues. Germline V gene lookup returns CDR1 SQVTM and CDR2 ANQGSEA. V gave up 7 bases and J gave up 0 bases; unmatched junction bases: 5. As DNA, the CDR3 is TGCAGCGCCCATCTAGCGGGGGGCTCCTACGAGCAGTACTTC. Encoded protein: CSAHLAGGSYEQYF.